Included here is one T cell receptor beta chain sequence, with context. The sample originates from a study of cytotoxic CD8 clonotypes in ibrutinib-treated CLL. Germline loops: CDR1 SGHTA, CDR2 FQGNSA. Trimming took off 5 bases at V and 0 bases at J, with 18 bases between the two ends. This CDR3 is built from 17 residues. Sequencing used immunoSEQ multiplex PCR; TCRdb keeps in-frame clones, though not all of them. Here the sample spans roughly 40,000 clones, roughly 69% being singletons. The chain combines TRBV7-2 with TRBJ2-3; no definite D call. This receptor was identified in a human donor with chronic lymphocytic leukemia. The specimen comprised PBMCs, sampled after 12 months of ibrutinib treatment. The CDR3 sequence: CASSDPPLGISTDTQYF. In DNA form, the CDR3 reads TGTGCCAGCAGCGACCCACCTTTGGGAATTAGCACAGATACGCAGTATTTT.